The 31 T cell receptor beta chains below come from one sample, sequenced in a study of blood T cell repertoires in COVID-19. The assay was immunoSEQ multiplex PCR, and TCRdb's table has in-frame clones only and misses some. The table lists approximately 76,000 clones, about 89% of them singletons. The specimen sequenced was peripheral blood. Receptor source: a woman aged 60-70 years with acute or convalescent COVID-19.

The rearrangement joins TRBV19 to TRBJ2-1; 10 positions match TRBD1. The CDR3 has 16 amino acids. V lost 0 bases and J lost 6; bases outside the gene matches: 5. CDR1 is LNHDA, CDR2 SQIVND, per germline (reference sequence). The CDR3 reads CASSIDAGTGVNEQFF. CDR3 DNA: TGTGCCAGTAGTATAGACGCCGGGACAGGGGTCAATGAGCAGTTCTTC. The complete variable domain, with remaining parts taken from reference TRBV19 and TRBJ2-1, reads DGGITQSPKYLFRKEGQNVTLSCEQNLNHDAMYWYRQDPGQGLRLIYYSQIVNDFQKGDIAEGYSVSREKKESFPLTVTSAQKNPTAFYLCASSIDAGTGVNEQFFGPGTRLTVL.

This clone was detected only once. The chain joins TRBV19 to TRBJ2-7; D is perhaps TRBD1 (6 bases). The CDR3 contains 14 residues. V was clipped by 5 bases and J by 0 bases, with 11 bases between them. Germline V lookup: CDR1 LNHDA, CDR2 SQIVND (reference sequence). In DNA form, the CDR3 reads TGTGCCAGTAGTGAGGACAGAGACTCCTACGAGCAGTACTTC. It codes for CASSEDRDSYEQYF.

The chain recombines TRBV12-5 with TRBJ2-2; possibly TRBD1 for D (6 bases). CDR1 and CDR2 from the germline V gene are LGHNT and FRNRAP. The CDR3 length is 15 residues. V gave up 3 bases and J gave up 4 bases, with 12 bases separating them. The CDR3 DNA sequence: TGTGCTAGTGGTTTCATACAGGGTGTCACCGGGGAGCTGTTTTTT. It codes for CASGFIQGVTGELFF.

Of note for this clone: This may be a read error: a much more frequent sequence differs by one nucleotide. Distinct nucleotide sequences in the sample also encode this CDR3. The chain couples TRBV2 to TRBJ1-5; D remains unclear. The CDR3 loop spans 14 amino acids. V was clipped by 9 bases and J by 5 bases, with 17 bases between them. CDR1 is SNHLY and CDR2 is FYNNEI in the germline V gene. The CDR3 DNA sequence: TGTGCCAGTGCAGATCTTTGGGAGGATCAGCCCCAGCATTTT. It encodes CASADLWEDQPQHF. The full variable domain, in which reference TRBV2 and TRBJ1-5 provide the parts outside the CDR3, is EPEVTQTPSHQVTQMGQEVILRCVPISNHLYFYWYRQILGQKVEFLVSFYNNEISEKSEIFDDQFSVERPDGSNFTLKIRSTKLEDSAMYFCASADLWEDQPQHFGDGTRLSIL.

This clone was counted once. The chain joins TRBV19 to TRBJ2-3; TRBD1 aligns across 12 bases. Germline V gene sequence: CDR1 LNHDA, CDR2 SQIVND (reference sequence). This CDR3 spans 14 amino acids. With 10 bases clipped from V and 4 bases from J, the junction kept 6 bases outside the gene matches. CDR3 nucleotide sequence: TGTGCCACTTGCGGGACAGGGGGCGCAGATACGCAGTATTTT. Its protein product is CATCGTGGADTQYF.

The V gene is TRBV19, the J gene TRBJ1-1, with 8 bases identical to TRBD1. In germline, CDR1 is LNHDA, CDR2 SQIVND (reference sequence). CDR3 length: 14 amino acids. J gave up 10 bases and V 3 bases, and 10 bases lay outside the gene matches. This CDR3 reads CASSMTGARGSAFF. CDR3 sequence (DNA): TGTGCCAGTAGTATGACAGGGGCGCGAGGGTCAGCTTTCTTT.

The genes are TRBV28 and TRBJ1-5; possibly TRBD1 for D (5 bases). V lost 7 bases, J lost 0 bases, and 7 bases lay in between. Per germline, CDR1 MDHEN and CDR2 SYDVKM. The CDR3 loop spans 13 amino acids. CDR3 in DNA: TGTGCCAGCATCGGGGGTAGCAATCAGCCCCAGCATTTT. Its protein is CASIGGSNQPQHF.

The chain combines TRBV10-2 with TRBJ2-1; 10 bases are shared with TRBD2. This CDR3 spans 16 amino acids. Trimming removed 8 bases from V and 4 bases from J; junction bases left unmatched: 11. The germline V gene has CDR1 WSHSY and CDR2 SAAADI. The CDR3 DNA is TGCGCCAGCGGGCTAGCGGGAGCAGACTCATACAATGAGCAGTTCTTC. Its protein product is CASGLAGADSYNEQFF.

J is TRBJ1-2 and V is TRBV7-9, with no clear D. The CDR3 length is 15 residues. Between the trimmed V and J ends, which lost 5 bases and 4 bases, there was a span of 17 bases. The V gene's germline CDR1 is SEHNR and CDR2 FQNEAQ (reference sequence). CDR3 residues: CASSPPGGHGYGYTF. The CDR3 DNA follows: TGTGCCAGCAGCCCCCCCGGCGGCCACGGCTATGGCTACACCTTC.

The rearrangement joins TRBV5-1 to TRBJ2-7; 10 nucleotides line up with TRBD2. The V segment lost 5 bases and the J segment 2 bases; nucleotides outside the gene matches: 7. CDR3 length: 15 amino acids. Germline loops: CDR1 SGHRS, CDR2 YFSETQ. The CDR3 loop is CASSLLAGDTYEQYF. The CDR3 nucleotides are TGCGCCAGCAGTTTGCTAGCGGGGGACACCTACGAGCAGTACTTC.

The chain couples TRBV27 to TRBJ1-1; no definite D call. This CDR3 comprises 14 residues. Germline CDR1 reads MNHEY; CDR2 reads SMNVEV (reference sequence). V was clipped by 6 bases and J by 0 bases, with 11 bases between them. The CDR3 nucleotides are TGTGCCAGCAGCATCAGTTTCATGAACACTGAAGCTTTCTTT. Residues: CASSISFMNTEAFF.

The chain recombines TRBV2 with TRBJ2-1; no clear D gene. CDR1 SNHLY and CDR2 FYNNEI come from the germline V gene. The CDR3 consists of 12 residues. Trimming took off 6 bases at V and 2 bases at J, with 5 bases between the two ends. This CDR3 reads CASRLTYNEQFF. CDR3 bases: TGTGCCAGCAGACTGACCTACAATGAGCAGTTCTTC.

This clone occurred once. This chain uses TRBV5-4 with TRBJ2-2; D is unresolved. The CDR3 is 15 amino acids. The germline V gene encodes CDR1 SGHNT and CDR2 YYREEE (reference sequence). V was clipped by 0 bases and J by 2 bases, with 8 bases between them. The CDR3 reads CASSLDPGNTGELFF. The CDR3 bases are TGTGCCAGCAGCTTGGATCCGGGTAACACCGGGGAGCTGTTTTTT. The full variable domain, completed using reference TRBV5-4 and TRBJ2-2, is ETGVTQSPTHLIKTRGQQVTLRCSSQSGHNTVSWYQQALGQGPQFIFQYYREEENGRGNFPPRFSGLQFPNYSSELNVNALELDDSALYLCASSLDPGNTGELFFGEGSRLTVL.

The rearrangement joins TRBV2 to TRBJ1-5; weak D call: TRBD1 (6 bases). The V and J ends lost 5 bases and 1 base respectively, with 12 bases between them. Looked up from germline, CDR1 is SNHLY and CDR2 is FYNNEI. The CDR3 spans 15 residues. The CDR3, as DNA: TGTGCCAGCAGTCGGGACACAGGGAGCAATCAGCCCCAGCATTTT. As protein: CASSRDTGSNQPQHF.

The chain combines TRBV28 with TRBJ2-7; 9 nucleotides match TRBD2. With 4 bases clipped from V and 8 bases from J, the junction kept 12 bases outside the gene matches. CDR3 length: 15 amino acids. Germline CDR1 is MDHEN and CDR2 is SYDVKM. CDR3 nucleotides: TGTGCCAGCAGTTCCGGGCTAGCGGGGACCTTTCAGCAGTACTTC. The encoded protein is CASSSGLAGTFQQYF.

V is TRBV23-1 and J is TRBJ1-5, with D uncertain. TRBV23-1 is an ORF, and what it does is uncertain. This CDR3 spans 13 amino acids. The V and J ends lost 4 bases and 6 bases respectively, with 10 bases between them. The CDR3 loop reads CASSPSRGQPQHF. The DNA for the CDR3 is TGCGCCAGCAGTCCCTCGCGTGGTCAGCCCCAGCATTTT.

V and J are TRBV11-2 and TRBJ1-1; perhaps TRBD1 as D (5 bases). Trimming cost V 6 bases and J 7 bases, with 21 bases left between them. This CDR3 region has 15 residues. Germline lookup yields CDR1 SGHAT and CDR2 FQNNGV. The CDR3 region has the DNA TGTGCCAGCAGACGCCTCCAGGGAATTAAGGATGAAGCTTTCTTT. Translated, it gives CASRRLQGIKDEAFF.

The chain links TRBV24-1 to TRBJ1-2, with D possibly TRBD1 on 6 matching bases. This CDR3 is built from 13 residues. The germline V and J ends were trimmed by 10 bases and 8 bases, with 19 bases remaining between them. CDR1 and CDR2 from the germline V gene are KGHDR and SFDVKD. The CDR3 DNA reads TGTGCCACGAGCCGGGACACCCTCGGAGGCTACACCTTC. Translating gives CATSRDTLGGYTF.

The chain links TRBV3-1 (or the pseudogene TRBV3-2) to TRBJ1-6; D may be TRBD1 (6 bases). This CDR3 spans 14 amino acids. Per the germline V gene, CDR1 is LGHDT and CDR2 is YNNKEL (reference sequence). Deletions cut 2 bases from V and 6 bases from J, with 8 bases between. The CDR3 spells CASSQTGSNSPLHF. The DNA of the CDR3 is TGTGCCAGCAGCCAAACAGGGAGTAATTCACCCCTCCACTTT.

The chain couples TRBV21-1 to TRBJ2-7; TRBD2 is the table's D call and was not checked against the DNA. TRBV21-1 is a pseudogene segment. The CDR3 covers 11 residues. Written as DNA, the CDR3 is TGTGCCAGCAGCGGGGGGGACGAGCAGTACTTC. Residues: CASSGGDEQYF.

The V call is TRBV27, the J call TRBJ2-6; D is unresolved. The germline V gene encodes CDR1 MNHEY and CDR2 SMNVEV (reference sequence). Trimming stripped 2 bases from V and 0 bases from J, with 14 bases between. The CDR3 consists of 18 residues. The CDR3 sequence is CASSLVVPRYSGANVLTF. CDR3 nucleotides: TGTGCCAGCAGTTTAGTGGTGCCACGGTACTCTGGGGCCAACGTCCTGACTTTC.

This clone was counted only a few times. DNA of the CDR3: TGTGCCAGCAGTTTATGGGACAGCAACACTGAAGCTTTCTTT. Its translation: CASSLWDSNTEAFF. V usage is TRBV28 and J usage is TRBJ1-1, with D perhaps matching TRBD1 (6 bases). CDR1 and CDR2 from the germline V gene are MDHEN and SYDVKM. This CDR3 comprises 14 residues. Trimming took off 0 bases at V and 2 bases at J, with 7 bases between the two ends.

J is TRBJ1-2 and V is TRBV10-3; the D gene is possibly TRBD1 (6 bases). CDR1 is ENHRY and CDR2 is SYGVKD in the germline V gene. The CDR3 sequence is 14 residues long. Trimming pared 6 bases from V and 6 bases from J, leaving 17 bases between. The CDR3 DNA sequence: TGTGCCATCAGGCAAAACACAGGGACCGATGGCTACACCTTC. Translated, it gives CAIRQNTGTDGYTF.

V and J are TRBV2 and TRBJ1-6, with D uncertain. Per germline, CDR1 SNHLY and CDR2 FYNNEI. Trimming shortened V by 3 bases and J by 9 bases, and 12 bases separated the two germline ends. This CDR3 spans 14 amino acids. The CDR3 spells CASSDGGTGSPLHF. CDR3 DNA: TGTGCCAGCAGTGACGGTGGCACGGGTTCACCCCTCCACTTT.

The V gene is TRBV12-3 or TRBV12-4, the J gene TRBJ1-5, with a weak D call TRBD1 (5 bases). The CDR3 runs to 13 residues. V was pared by 4 bases and J by 4 bases, with 8 bases between. The CDR3 sequence: CASSSTANQPQHF. The CDR3 DNA follows: TGTGCCAGCAGTTCGACAGCTAATCAGCCCCAGCATTTT.

This rearrangement joins TRBV29-1 to TRBJ1-1; D might be TRBD1 (5 bases). The CDR3 has 15 amino acids. Germline CDR1 SQVTM, CDR2 ANQGSEA. V was pared by 5 bases and J by 4 bases, with 20 bases between. Here the CDR3 DNA reads TGCAGCGTTCAGAAGGTGGGGGGAGGTGGCACTGAAGCTTTCTTT. It specifies CSVQKVGGGGTEAFF.

The chain combines TRBV2 with TRBJ1-2; 7 bases agree with TRBD1. The CDR3 is 15 residues long. After removal of 2 bases from V and 5 bases from J, the junction contained 8 bases not matched to a gene. Per the germline V gene, CDR1 is SNHLY and CDR2 is FYNNEI. The DNA for the CDR3 is TGTGCCAGCAGTGAAACAGGGGCGGCGGGGTATGGCTACACCTTC. It codes for CASSETGAAGYGYTF.

The chain employs TRBV10-3 and TRBJ2-3; 11 bases line up with TRBD2. Trimming cost V 0 bases and J 0 bases; bases outside gene matches: 5. Germline lookup yields CDR1 ENHRY and CDR2 SYGVKD. The CDR3 consists of 18 residues. The CDR3 reads CAISESSTSGTSTDTQYF. The DNA of the CDR3 is TGTGCCATCAGTGAGTCATCGACTAGCGGGACGAGCACAGATACGCAGTATTTT.

The V and J genes are TRBV19 and TRBJ2-7, with D possibly being TRBD2 (6 bases). The germline V and J ends were trimmed by 6 bases and 6 bases, with 18 bases remaining between them. The CDR3 length is 14 residues. Germline loops: CDR1 LNHDA, CDR2 SQIVND (reference sequence). This CDR3 is CASSSTGGAAEQYF. The CDR3 bases are TGTGCCAGTAGCTCGACCGGAGGGGCGGCCGAGCAGTACTTC. The variable domain in full, with the rest retrieved from reference TRBV19 and TRBJ2-7, is DGGITQSPKYLFRKEGQNVTLSCEQNLNHDAMYWYRQDPGQGLRLIYYSQIVNDFQKGDIAEGYSVSREKKESFPLTVTSAQKNPTAFYLCASSSTGGAAEQYFGPGTRLTVT.

V usage is TRBV10-1 and J usage is TRBJ2-1; a possible D gene is TRBD1 (5 bases). Germline V gene sequence: CDR1 WNHNN, CDR2 SYGVQD (reference sequence). The CDR3 spans 14 residues. The V gene lost 8 bases and the J gene lost 6 bases, with 17 bases spanning the gap. CDR3 sequence reads: CASLGGTQGNEQFF. The CDR3 region has the DNA TGCGCCAGCCTGGGCGGAACTCAGGGCAATGAGCAGTTCTTC.

In DNA, the CDR3 is TGCGCCAGCAGCCAAGATCTGGCAGGGGGTATAGATACGCAGTATTTT. Amino acid sequence: CASSQDLAGGIDTQYF. The chain recombines TRBV4-3 with TRBJ2-3; the match to TRBD1 covers 7 bases. CDR1 LGHNA and CDR2 YSLEER come from the germline V gene. The CDR3 covers 16 residues. The ends lost 0 bases at V and 5 bases at J; junction bases unmatched: 8.